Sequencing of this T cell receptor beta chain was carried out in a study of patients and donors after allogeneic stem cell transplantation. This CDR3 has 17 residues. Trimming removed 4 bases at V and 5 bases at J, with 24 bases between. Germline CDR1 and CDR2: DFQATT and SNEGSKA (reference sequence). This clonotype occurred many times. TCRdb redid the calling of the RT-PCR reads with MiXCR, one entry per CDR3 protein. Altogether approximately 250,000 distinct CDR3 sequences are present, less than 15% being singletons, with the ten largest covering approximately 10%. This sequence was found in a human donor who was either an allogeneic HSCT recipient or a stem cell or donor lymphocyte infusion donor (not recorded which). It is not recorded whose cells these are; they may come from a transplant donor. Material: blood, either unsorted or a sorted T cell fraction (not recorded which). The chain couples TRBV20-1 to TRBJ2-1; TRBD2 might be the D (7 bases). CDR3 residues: CSANPWGGGSQDNEQFF. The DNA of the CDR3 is TGCAGTGCTAACCCATGGGGGGGCGGGAGTCAGGACAATGAGCAGTTCTTC.